These 9 T cell receptor beta chains were sequenced from one sample in a study of T cells after yellow fever vaccination. A single record per CDR3 protein comes from TCRdb applying MiXCR to the 5' RACE reads. The sample contains about 580,000 distinct CDR3 sequences, less than 20% of which appear only once. The sample was PBMCs, taken 4 to 6 days after the first yellow fever vaccination. These receptors were collected from a man aged 18 to 30 who received the YFV17D yellow fever vaccine.

This clonotype turned up a few times. The rearrangement joins TRBV5-6 to TRBJ2-1; the D is unclear. The ends were cut back, 0 bases at V and 0 bases at J, with 10 bases in the middle. CDR3 size: 16 residues. CDR1 is SGHDT, CDR2 YYEEEE, per germline. CDR3 coding DNA: TGTGCCAGCAGCTTGGCGCAGGTAAGCTCCTACAATGAGCAGTTCTTC. Amino acid sequence: CASSLAQVSSYNEQFF. The full variable domain, in which reference TRBV5-6 and TRBJ2-1 provide the parts outside the CDR3, is DAGVTQSPTHLIKTRGQQVTLRCSPKSGHDTVSWYQQALGQGPQFIFQYYEEEERQRGNFPDRFSGHQFPNYSSELNVNALLLGDSALYLCASSLAQVSSYNEQFFGPGTRLTVL.

This clonotype was recorded at least ten times. This rearrangement joins TRBV6-5 to TRBJ2-7; D gene ambiguous. Between the trimmed V and J ends, which lost 0 bases and 3 bases, there was a span of 12 bases. Germline loops: CDR1 MNHEY, CDR2 SVGAGI. The CDR3 spans 15 residues. The CDR3 sequence is CASSYSLRAYYEQYF. The CDR3 nucleotides are TGTGCCAGCAGTTACTCCCTCCGGGCTTACTACGAGCAGTACTTC.

This clonotype has just a few counts. This CDR3 is CSAIAGGNTGELFF. In nucleotides, the CDR3 is TGCAGTGCTATAGCGGGGGGGAACACCGGGGAGCTGTTTTTT. V is TRBV20-1 and J is TRBJ2-2, with 10 nucleotides matching TRBD2. CDR3 length: 14 amino acids. J gave up 1 base and V 4 bases, and 0 bases lay outside the gene matches. The germline CDR1 and CDR2 sequences are DFQATT and SNEGSKA (reference sequence).

This clonotype has more than one count but fewer than ten. This chain links TRBV15 with TRBJ1-2; D not resolved. The V gene's germline CDR1 is LNHNV and CDR2 YYDKDF (reference sequence). V lost 2 bases, J lost 8 bases, and 12 bases lay in between. CDR3 length: 13 amino acids. The CDR3 protein is CATSRLPTTGYTF. DNA for the CDR3: TGTGCCACCAGCAGACTCCCCACGACAGGCTACACCTTC.

This sequence joins TRBV18 and TRBJ1-2; unclear D gene. Germline V gives CDR1 KGHSH, CDR2 LQKENI. Trimming removed 1 base from V and 10 bases from J, with 10 bases in between. The CDR3 length is 12 residues. For the CDR3, the DNA is TGTGCCAGCTCACCACAAACTGCTTCCTACACCTTC. Protein: CASSPQTASYTF.

This clonotype was detected only a few times. This rearrangement joins TRBV6-5 to TRBJ1-5; 9 nucleotides match TRBD1. Germline loops: CDR1 MNHEY, CDR2 SVGAGI. V trimming: 0 bases; J trimming: 7 bases; junction bases outside the gene matches: 4. The CDR3 totals 15 residues. In nucleotides, the CDR3 is TGTGCCAGCAGTTACTCATGGACAGGGGAGCAGCCCCAGCATTTT. It encodes CASSYSWTGEQPQHF.

The genes are TRBV5-1 and TRBJ2-5; the match to TRBD2 covers 8 bases. The CDR3 has 16 amino acids. J was trimmed by 4 bases and V by 1 base; bases with no gene match: 9. Germline V gives CDR1 SGHRS, CDR2 YFSETQ. DNA of the CDR3: TGCGCCAGCAGCTTGAATAGCGGGGTGCAGGGAGAGACCCAGTACTTC. Translation: CASSLNSGVQGETQYF.

This clonotype has only a few counts. The DNA of the CDR3 is TGCGCCAGCAGCCAAGTCGGACAGATGTACCAAGAGACCCAGTACTTC. This encodes CASSQVGQMYQETQYF. This chain links TRBV4-1 with TRBJ2-5, with D perhaps TRBD1 (6 bases). Germline V gene sequence: CDR1 MGHRA, CDR2 YSYEKL. CDR3 length: 16 amino acids. With 1 base removed from V and 0 bases from J, the gap between germline ends came to 12 bases.

V usage is TRBV6-5 and J usage is TRBJ2-1; 16 bases are shared with TRBD2. From germline, CDR1 is MNHEY and CDR2 SVGAGI. The CDR3 has 17 residues. The V and J ends lost 2 bases and 6 bases, in that order; junction bases with no gene match: 4. The CDR3 loop is CASSYQGLAGGSNEQFF. Here the CDR3 DNA reads TGTGCCAGCAGTTACCAGGGACTAGCGGGGGGGAGCAATGAGCAGTTCTTC.